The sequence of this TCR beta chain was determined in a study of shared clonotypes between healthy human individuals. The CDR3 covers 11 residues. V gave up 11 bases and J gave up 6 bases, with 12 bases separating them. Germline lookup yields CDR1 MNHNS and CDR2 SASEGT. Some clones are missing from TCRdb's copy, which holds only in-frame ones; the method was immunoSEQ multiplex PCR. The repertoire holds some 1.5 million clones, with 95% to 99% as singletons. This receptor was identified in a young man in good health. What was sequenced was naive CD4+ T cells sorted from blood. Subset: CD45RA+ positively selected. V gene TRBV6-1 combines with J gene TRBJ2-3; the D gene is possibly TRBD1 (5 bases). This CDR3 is CAGQLGDTQYF. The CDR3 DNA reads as TGTGCCGGACAATTGGGGGATACGCAGTATTTT.